The clone carrying this TCR beta chain was counted a few times. What it binds is not known. The data are from a study of cytomegalovirus exposure and HLA in healthy donors. Notes on the study in general: The listing of 150 to 200 TCR beta chains classed them as cytomegalovirus-associated. Follow-up analysis later connected one missense variant in DCLRE1C with trimming of TCR beta V- and J-genes. Evidence from a later analysis indicated that most CMV-associated TCR beta chains looked HLA-restricted.

The PCR contained 60 Vbeta and 13 Jbeta primers. Original processing methods: A later analysis counted roughly 74 million unique TCR beta chains, some 11 million shared. The data were produced by immunoSEQ multiplex PCR, yet TCRdb's version contains in-frame clones alone and is incomplete. Clone size and the V and J calls come from that table; the DNA yielded D and trimming. The sample records about 140,000 clones, approximately 82% being singletons. The sequence came from an older woman in good health and CMV-seropositive. The sequencing sample was made of PBMCs.

As DNA, the CDR3 is TGTGCCAGCAGTGTGGATCCCCACCGGGGAGAGCAGTACTTC. It translates to CASSVDPHRGEQYF. The chain has TRBV6-4 and TRBJ2-7; possible D gene TRBD2, 5 bases. The germline V gene has CDR1 MRHNA and CDR2 SNTAGT. The CDR3 length is 14 residues. Trimming pared 4 bases from V and 7 bases from J, leaving 17 bases between.